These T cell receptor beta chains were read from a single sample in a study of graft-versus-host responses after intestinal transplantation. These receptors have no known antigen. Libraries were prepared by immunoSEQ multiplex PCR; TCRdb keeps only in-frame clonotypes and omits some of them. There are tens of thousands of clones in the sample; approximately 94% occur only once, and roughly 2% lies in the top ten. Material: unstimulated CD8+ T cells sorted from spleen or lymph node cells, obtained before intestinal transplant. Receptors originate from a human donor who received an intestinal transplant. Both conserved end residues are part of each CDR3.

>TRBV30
CAWSPGEGMETQYF
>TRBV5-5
CASSSSEGQGYSTYEQYF
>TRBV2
CASSERGNDEQFF
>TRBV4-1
CASSHHRGSDTDTQYF
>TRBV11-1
CASSPTGSTNEKLFF
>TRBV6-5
CASSYSGGYSLTEAFF
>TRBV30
CAWRGTGYNEQFF
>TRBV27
CASSLLFGQGIDGYTF
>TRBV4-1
CASSQEFQGGTEAFF
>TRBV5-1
CASSFTPGQGAEKLFF
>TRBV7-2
CASALGLAGNEQFF
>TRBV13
CASSLSAVGGNIQYF
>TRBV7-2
CASSSLTGNTGELFF
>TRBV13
CASSEATGDYNSPLHF
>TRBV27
CASSPRDSFQETQYF
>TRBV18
CASSPPEVPPGELFF